This passage covers 28 T cell receptor beta chains from one sample sequenced in a study of molecular identifiers for immune sequencing clone quantification. TCRdb called the PCR reads again in MiXCR, with one record for every CDR3 protein. The table lists about 640,000 distinct CDR3 sequences, around 20% of them singletons, with approximately 0.9% in the top ten. The sample taken for sequencing was naive CD8+ T cells from blood, with Jurkat cell RNA spiked in. The subset here: FACS-sorted CD8+CD4-CCR7+CD45RA+ naive T cells. These receptors were obtained from a human donor in good health. Some libraries in this study had Jurkat cell RNA spiked in.

The table lists this clonotype with a few counts. One end of the junction varies from germline; a read error may be responsible. This sequence joins TRBV19 and TRBJ1-1, with D unclear. Germline CDR1 LNHDA, CDR2 SQIVND (reference sequence). The CDR3 consists of 14 residues. CDR3 loop: CASSIAGLRTVAFF. The CDR3 DNA reads as TGTGCCAGTAGTATCGCCGGGCTGAGGACTGTAGCTTTCTTT. Using reference TRBV19 and TRBJ1-1 for the parts outside the CDR3, the full variable domain is DGGITQSPKYLFRKEGQNVTLSCEQNLNHDAMYWYRQDPGQGLRLIYYSQIVNDFQKGDIAEGYSVSREKKESFPLTVTSAQKNPTAFYLCASSIAGLRTVAFFGQGTRLTVV.

Of note for this clonotype: This could be a read error, since a much larger clone is one nucleotide away. This rearrangement joins TRBV7-8 to TRBJ2-7; D remains ambiguous. TRBJ2-1 explains the end of the DNA better; the J call may be wrong. Germline CDR1 is SGHVS and CDR2 is FQNEAQ. This CDR3 spans 13 amino acids. CDR3 DNA sequence: TGTGCCAGCAGCCCGGACCCAGCCTACGAGCAGTTCTTC. Protein product: CASSPDPAYEQFF.

This clonotype was recorded at least ten times. The chain recombines TRBV6-1 with TRBJ2-7, with D possibly TRBD2 on 6 matching bases. The CDR3 runs 13 residues. The germline V gene has CDR1 MNHNS and CDR2 SASEGT. Trimming pared 0 bases from V and 4 bases from J, leaving 7 bases between. The CDR3 reads CASSEAEGYEQYF. The CDR3 DNA reads as TGTGCCAGCAGTGAAGCGGAGGGATACGAGCAGTACTTC.

Many counts were recorded for this clonotype. The chain has TRBV9 and TRBJ2-4, with TRBD1 as a possible D gene (5 bases). Germline-derived CDR1 and CDR2 are SGDLS and YYNGEE. Trimming took off 1 base at V and 0 bases at J, with 17 bases between the two ends. This CDR3 spans 18 amino acids. Written as DNA, the CDR3 is TGTGCCAGCAGCGTAAGGACAAGACCATTTCTAGCCAAAAACATTCAGTACTTC. Amino acid sequence: CASSVRTRPFLAKNIQYF.

The gene calls are TRBV4-1 and TRBJ1-1, with D uncertain. Germline V CDR1 and CDR2: MGHRA, YSYEKL. This CDR3 is built from 14 residues. V lost 5 bases to trimming and J lost 1 base, with 11 bases between them. The CDR3 reads CASSEAGGNTEAFF. In DNA form, the CDR3 reads TGCGCCAGCAGCGAGGCTGGAGGGAACACTGAAGCTTTCTTT.

As for this clonotype: A read error may produce the germline difference seen at one junction end. The chain joins TRBV2 to TRBJ2-1, with 9 bases matching TRBD1. Germline V gene sequence: CDR1 SNHLY, CDR2 FYNNEI. The CDR3 loop spans 18 amino acids. The CDR3 sequence is CASSKAAGGTGSYNEQFF. In DNA, the CDR3 is TGTGCCAGCAGTAAAGCGGCAGGCGGGACAGGGTCCTACAATGAGCAGTTCTTC.

This clonotype has ten or more counts. V is TRBV7-9 and J is TRBJ2-1; 7 positions match TRBD2. Trimming at V came to 0 bases and at J to 7 bases, leaving 3 bases not matched to a gene. From germline, CDR1 is SEHNR and CDR2 FQNEAQ (reference sequence). This CDR3 has 14 residues. This chain's CDR3 is CASSLAVAGNEQFF. The DNA for the CDR3 is TGTGCCAGCAGCTTAGCCGTAGCGGGTAATGAGCAGTTCTTC.

The table lists this clonotype with a few counts. The chain recombines TRBV4-3 with TRBJ2-2; the D gene could be TRBD1 or TRBD2 (6 bases each). Germline lookup yields CDR1 LGHNA and CDR2 YSLEER. Trimming removed 0 bases at V and 5 bases at J, with 19 bases between. The CDR3 length is 18 residues. CDR3 sequence reads: CASSQDQSQRGTTGELFF. CDR3 DNA sequence: TGCGCCAGCAGCCAAGATCAATCTCAACGGGGGACAACCGGGGAGCTGTTTTTT.

With respect to this clonotype: A much larger clone lies a single base off, so this may be a read error. V usage is TRBV20-1 and J usage is TRBJ2-3; D remains ambiguous. The J call could be wrong; TRBJ1-5 is a better fit for the DNA end. The CDR3 extends over 15 amino acids. CDR1 and CDR2 from the germline V gene are DFQATT and SNEGSKA (reference sequence). The CDR3 DNA is TGCAGTGCTAGAGGACTATCTACTAGCACAGATACGCAGCATTTT. Translation: CSARGLSTSTDTQHF.

This clonotype has more than one count but fewer than ten. The chain employs TRBV7-8 and TRBJ1-5; 9 bases are shared with TRBD1. J lost 2 bases, V lost 2 bases, and 13 bases had no gene match. CDR3 size: 19 residues. Germline CDR1 SGHVS, CDR2 FQNEAQ. As DNA, the CDR3 is TGTGCCAGCAGCTTACTCCGGGACAGGGTACTATATGGCAATCAGCCCCAGCATTTT. Translation: CASSLLRDRVLYGNQPQHF.

As to this clonotype: This may stem from a read error, because a much larger clone lies one nucleotide away. The chain carries TRBV7-7 and TRBJ2-3; D is uncertain. The CDR3 loop spans 13 amino acids. Germline CDR1 and CDR2: SSHAT and FNYEAQ (reference sequence). CDR3 region: CAGSPSRTDTQYF. The CDR3 bases are TGTGCTGGCAGCCCCAGCCGCACAGATACGCAGTATTTT.

Many counts were recorded for this clonotype. The chain combines TRBV27 with TRBJ2-3, with D maybe TRBD1 (6 bases). Trimming took off 2 bases at V and 2 bases at J, with 14 bases between the two ends. CDR3 length equals 16 residues. Germline assignment: CDR1 MNHEY and CDR2 SMNVEV (reference sequence). The CDR3 DNA reads TGTGCCAGCAGTTTAAGGGGGTACTCGTACACAGATACGCAGTATTTT. Translation: CASSLRGYSYTDTQYF.

Ten or more counts support this clonotype. The chain couples TRBV7-2 to TRBJ2-7, with 7 positions matching TRBD1. The CDR3 length is 12 residues. Trimming at V came to 4 bases and at J to 5 bases, leaving 2 bases not matched to a gene. Germline assignment: CDR1 SGHTA and CDR2 FQGNSA. CDR3 region: CASSSGQHEQYF. The CDR3 DNA sequence: TGTGCCAGCAGCTCGGGACAGCACGAGCAGTACTTC.

In the case of this clonotype: Without the conserved terminal phenylalanine or tryptophan, this CDR3 likely stems from a read error. V usage is TRBV7-9 and J usage is TRBJ1-3; TRBD1 matches at 7 bases. Losses at the gene ends were 4 bases for V and 8 bases for J; bases not matched to a gene: 8. This CDR3 contains 14 residues. Germline loops: CDR1 SEHNR, CDR2 FQNEAQ (reference sequence). This CDR3 reads CASSSDRTLYTIYL. CDR3 nucleotides: TGTGCCAGCAGCTCGGACAGGACATTATACACCATATATCTT.

This clonotype came up many times. The V gene is TRBV7-2, the J gene TRBJ2-7; D is unclear. There are 15 residues in the CDR3. The V end was cut by 1 base, the J end by 5 bases, with 15 bases between. Per the germline V gene, CDR1 is SGHTA and CDR2 is FQGNSA. CDR3 DNA sequence: TGTGCCAGCAGCTTAGTCTGGGGATCCCAAGACGAGCAGTACTTC. Translated: CASSLVWGSQDEQYF.

This clonotype was picked up a small number of times. V gene TRBV20-1 combines with J gene TRBJ2-1; 10 nucleotides agree with TRBD1. CDR3 length: 14 amino acids. V shed 6 bases, J shed 4 bases, and the junction held 6 bases outside the gene matches. CDR1 is DFQATT and CDR2 is SNEGSKA in the germline V gene (reference sequence). Written as DNA, the CDR3 is TGCAGTGCGGAAACGGGACAGGGGTACAATGAGCAGTTCTTC. This sequence encodes CSAETGQGYNEQFF.

This clonotype was found many times. The V gene is TRBV5-6, the J gene TRBJ2-5; D may be TRBD2 (6 bases). Trimming took off 0 bases at V and 9 bases at J, with 15 bases between the two ends. The length of the CDR3 is 14 residues. Germline V gene lookup returns CDR1 SGHDT and CDR2 YYEEEE. The CDR3 DNA is TGTGCCAGCAGCTTGGCCTCGTGGGGGGAGGCCCAGTACTTC. It yields the protein CASSLASWGEAQYF.

This chain joins TRBV11-2 and TRBJ2-3; 13 bases align to TRBD2. Germline CDR1 reads SGHAT; CDR2 reads FQNNGV. Unmatched junction bases numbered 11, after V lost 5 bases and J lost 9 bases. This CDR3 region has 16 residues. The CDR3 loop reads CASSELAGGPWYTQYF. CDR3 coding DNA: TGTGCCAGCAGCGAACTAGCGGGGGGGCCGTGGTACACGCAGTATTTT.

This clonotype was recorded many times. The gene calls are TRBV9 and TRBJ2-5, with D tentatively TRBD1 (5 bases). Per germline, CDR1 SGDLS and CDR2 YYNGEE. This CDR3 contains 15 residues. Trimming cost V 3 bases and J 2 bases, with 14 bases left between them. The chain's CDR3 is CASSADSTVQETQYF. In DNA form, the CDR3 reads TGTGCCAGCAGCGCCGATTCGACAGTACAAGAGACCCAGTACTTC. Full variable domain (rest looked up from reference TRBV9 and TRBJ2-5): DSGVTQTPKHLITATGQRVTLRCSPRSGDLSVYWYQQSLDQGLQFLIQYYNGEERAKGNILERFSAQQFPDLHSELNLSSLELGDSALYFCASSADSTVQETQYFGPGTRLLVL.

The sample holds many counts of this clonotype. This chain's CDR3 is CASSQDPWTGPDTQYF. CDR3 in DNA: TGCGCCAGCAGCCAAGACCCCTGGACAGGGCCAGATACGCAGTATTTT. The chain employs TRBV4-3 and TRBJ2-3; 8 positions match TRBD1. This CDR3 comprises 16 residues. Germline V lookup: CDR1 LGHNA, CDR2 YSLEER. The V and J ends lost 0 bases and 4 bases, in that order; junction bases with no gene match: 6.

This clonotype was recorded many times. The genes are TRBV5-6 and TRBJ2-4; D might be TRBD1 (6 bases). CDR1 and CDR2 (germline): SGHDT, YYEEEE. The CDR3 runs to 14 residues. Trimming cost V 4 bases and J 4 bases, with 12 bases left between them. CDR3 in amino acids: CASSPGQNKNIQYF. CDR3 in DNA: TGTGCCAGCAGCCCCGGACAGAATAAAAACATTCAGTACTTC.

The chain uses TRBV6-5 and TRBJ1-4; tentatively, D is TRBD1 (6 bases). Trimming pared 3 bases from V and 4 bases from J, leaving 9 bases between. Germline values: CDR1 MNHEY, CDR2 SVGAGI. The CDR3 length is 14 residues. CDR3 in amino acids: CASSYMDSNEKLFF. CDR3 sequence (DNA): TGTGCCAGCAGTTATATGGACAGTAATGAAAAACTGTTTTTT.

This clonotype occurred many times. The V and J genes are TRBV9 and TRBJ1-5; D gene ambiguous. Trimming took off 3 bases at V and 3 bases at J, with 7 bases between the two ends. The V gene's germline CDR1 is SGDLS and CDR2 YYNGEE. The CDR3 is made up of 13 amino acids. CDR3 nucleotides: TGTGCCAGCAGCGCCGGGGTCAATCAGCCCCAGCATTTT. Residues: CASSAGVNQPQHF.

The chain employs TRBV19 and TRBJ2-3, with 9 bases lining up with TRBD2. Germline V gives CDR1 LNHDA, CDR2 SQIVND (reference sequence). V trimming: 6 bases; J trimming: 10 bases; junction bases outside the gene matches: 11. This CDR3 comprises 14 residues. The CDR3 DNA reads TGTGCCAGTAGACCCGGGACTAGCCTTCTCTCGCAGTATTTT. Encoded protein: CASRPGTSLLSQYF.

This clonotype has a count of ten or more. The chain links TRBV28 to TRBJ1-1, with D perhaps matching TRBD1 (5 bases). CDR1 MDHEN and CDR2 SYDVKM come from the germline V gene. The CDR3 length is 15 residues. V lost 2 bases and J 0 bases, leaving 10 bases between the germline ends. The CDR3 region has the DNA TGTGCCAGCAGTTTAATTGGGGCCCTGAACACTGAAGCTTTCTTT. This gives the protein CASSLIGALNTEAFF.

Note on this clonotype: A much more abundant neighbour one base away suggests this may be a read error. This chain connects TRBV7-9 to TRBJ1-1; perhaps TRBD1 as D (6 bases). Germline CDR1 reads SEHNR; CDR2 reads FQNEAQ (reference sequence). CDR3 length equals 16 residues. The V and J ends lost 4 bases and 0 bases respectively, with 15 bases between them. In DNA, the CDR3 is TGTGCCAGCAGCTCGGAAATTGGGACACTGAACACTGAAGCTTTCTTT. This sequence encodes CASSSEIGTLNTEAFF. The variable domain in full, completed from reference TRBV7-9 and TRBJ1-1, reads DTGVSQNPRHKITKRGQNVTFRCDPISEHNRLYWYRQTLGQGPEFLTYFQNEAQLEKSRLLSDRFSAERPKGSFSTLEIQRTEQGDSAMYLCASSSEIGTLNTEAFFGQGTRLTVV.

This clonotype was counted ten times or more. The V call is TRBV11-2, the J call TRBJ2-3, with 8 bases that match TRBD2. The J segment lost 2 bases and the V segment lost 5 bases, leaving 6 bases of the junction unmatched. The CDR3 extends over 15 amino acids. CDR1 and CDR2 from the germline V gene are SGHAT and FQNNGV. The CDR3 is CASSIGGGHTDTQYF. CDR3 DNA: TGTGCCAGCAGCATCGGCGGGGGGCACACAGATACGCAGTATTTT.

This clonotype has at least ten counts. The rearrangement uses TRBV4-3 and TRBJ2-7; 7 bases align to TRBD1. The germline gives CDR1 LGHNA, CDR2 YSLEER. The CDR3 length is 16 residues. Trimming cost V 4 bases and J 1 base; bases outside gene matches: 10. The CDR3 spells CASSPYTDRASYEQYF. CDR3 in DNA: TGCGCCAGCAGCCCTTACACCGACAGGGCGTCCTACGAGCAGTACTTC.